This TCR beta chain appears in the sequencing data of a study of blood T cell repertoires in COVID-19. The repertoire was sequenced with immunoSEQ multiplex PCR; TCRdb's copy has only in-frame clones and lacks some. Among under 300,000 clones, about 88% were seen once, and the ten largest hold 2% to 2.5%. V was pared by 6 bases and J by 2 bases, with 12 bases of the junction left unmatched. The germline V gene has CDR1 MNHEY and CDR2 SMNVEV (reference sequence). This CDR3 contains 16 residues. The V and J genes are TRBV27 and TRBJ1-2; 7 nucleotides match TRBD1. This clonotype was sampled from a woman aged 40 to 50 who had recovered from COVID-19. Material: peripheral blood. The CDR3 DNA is TGTGCCAGCAGGGGCTCGACAGGGAACTTAAACTATGGCTACACCTTC. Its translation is CASRGSTGNLNYGYTF.